The 16 T cell receptor beta chains below come from one sample, sequenced in a study of beta chain features in type 1 diabetes. The isolated RNA, all of it, was reverse transcribed, so expressed TCRB transcripts were what got sequenced. The table came from immunoSEQ multiplex PCR; TCRdb's copy has only in-frame clones and leaves some out. Among 250,000 to 300,000 clones, about 8% were seen once, and the ten largest hold roughly 0.94%. The source material was central memory CD4+ T cells from blood. The receptors derive from a woman in her late teens or twenties in good health.

The V and J genes are TRBV7-2 and TRBJ2-4, with 13 bases matching TRBD2. Trimming removed 7 bases from V and 6 bases from J; junction bases left unmatched: 3. This CDR3 is built from 14 residues. Germline V gene data show CDR1 as SGHTA and CDR2 as FQGNSA. The chain's CDR3 is CASTRTSGGNIQYF. In nucleotides, the CDR3 is TGTGCCAGCACCAGGACTAGCGGGGGAAACATTCAGTACTTC.

This clone was picked up a small number of times. The sample holds other DNA sequences that translate to the same CDR3. The chain couples TRBV27 to TRBJ2-5; D is possibly TRBD2 (7 bases). V lost 3 bases to trimming and J lost 5 bases, with 10 bases between them. Germline lookup yields CDR1 MNHEY and CDR2 SMNVEV (reference sequence). This CDR3 has 13 residues. The CDR3 region is CASSFRGGETQYF. CDR3 nucleotide sequence: TGTGCCAGCAGTTTCAGGGGAGGGGAGACCCAGTACTTC.

The table lists this clone with a few counts. The chain is built from TRBV5-5 and TRBJ2-7; 9 nucleotides match TRBD2. J gave up 4 bases and V 1 base, and 18 bases lay outside the gene matches. Germline V CDR1 and CDR2: SGHKS, YYEKEE (reference sequence). The CDR3 runs to 19 residues. The CDR3 nucleotides read TGTGCCAGCAGCTTGAGGGCGGGACTAGCTTCATCGGTCGGTTACGAGCAGTACTTC. It specifies CASSLRAGLASSVGYEQYF.

The table lists this clone with a few counts. The chain couples TRBV15 to TRBJ1-5; D call uncertain. Germline loops: CDR1 LNHNV, CDR2 YYDKDF (reference sequence). V dropped 5 bases and J dropped 0 bases, with 20 bases sitting between them. CDR3 length: 18 residues. The CDR3 coding sequence is TGTGCCACCAGCGAGGGCCCCTCAGGCCCGTATAGCAATCAGCCCCAGCATTTT. It specifies CATSEGPSGPYSNQPQHF.

The table lists this clone with many counts. The chain employs TRBV25-1 and TRBJ1-1; 8 bases map to TRBD1. J lost 4 bases, V lost 8 bases, and 12 bases had no gene match. The length of the CDR3 is 15 residues. CDR1 MGHDK and CDR2 SYGVNS come from the germline V gene. CDR3 residues: CASERRDTGGTEAFF. CDR3 nucleotide sequence: TGTGCCAGCGAGCGCCGGGATACAGGGGGCACTGAAGCTTTCTTT.

In this sample, this clone turned up a few times. One base away lies a much larger clone, so this may be a sequencing read error. The chain couples TRBV5-4 to TRBJ1-2, with TRBD1 identical over 7 bases. Germline V gene sequence: CDR1 SGHNT, CDR2 YYREEE (reference sequence). Trimming cost V 1 base and J 1 base; bases outside gene matches: 1. The CDR3 totals 14 residues. CDR3 sequence: CASSLTGDNYGYTF. As DNA, the CDR3 is TGTGCCAGCAGCTTGACAGGGGATAACTATGGCTACACCTTC. The full variable domain, its missing parts supplied by reference TRBV5-4 and TRBJ1-2, is ETGVTQSPTHLIKTRGQQVTLRCSSQSGHNTVSWYQQALGQGPQFIFQYYREEENGRGNFPPRFSGLQFPNYSSELNVNALELDDSALYLCASSLTGDNYGYTFGSGTRLTVV.

The chain combines TRBV4-2 with TRBJ1-5; no clear D gene. Trimming left V 5 bases short and J 7 bases short, with 15 bases between. The CDR3 covers 14 residues. Germline V gene data show CDR1 as LGHNA and CDR2 as YNFKEQ. For the CDR3, the DNA is TGTGCCAGCAGCGATATACGGGGAGCCCAGCCCCAGCATTTT. Its protein product is CASSDIRGAQPQHF.

This clone appeared many times. Other nucleotide sequences in the sample specify the same CDR3. The chain couples TRBV20-1 to TRBJ2-3; D ambiguous. Trimming shortened V by 6 bases and J by 2 bases, and 6 bases separated the two germline ends. The CDR3 totals 11 residues. Germline V CDR1 and CDR2: DFQATT, SNEGSKA (reference sequence). In DNA, the CDR3 is TGCAGTGCGAAAGCCACAGATACGCAGTATTTT. Translated, it gives CSAKATDTQYF.

This clone has only a few counts. This chain joins TRBV7-3 and TRBJ2-1; D is possibly TRBD1 or TRBD2 (5 bases each). This CDR3 spans 15 amino acids. V gave up 5 bases and J gave up 5 bases, with 16 bases separating them. The germline CDR1 and CDR2 sequences are SGHTA and FQGTGA. CDR3 loop: CASSHEGRGDNEQFF. As DNA, the CDR3 is TGTGCCAGCAGCCACGAGGGACGAGGGGACAATGAGCAGTTCTTC.

The chain uses TRBV2 and TRBJ2-3, with D uncertain. V was trimmed by 7 bases and J by 3 bases, leaving 17 bases between them. This CDR3 is 15 amino acids long. Germline CDR1 reads SNHLY; CDR2 reads FYNNEI. CDR3 protein: CASTDFARGTDTQYF. The CDR3 nucleotides are TGTGCCAGCACTGACTTCGCCCGAGGAACAGATACGCAGTATTTT. The entire variable domain, with the rest obtained from reference TRBV2 and TRBJ2-3, is as follows: EPEVTQTPSHQVTQMGQEVILRCVPISNHLYFYWYRQILGQKVEFLVSFYNNEISEKSEIFDDQFSVERPDGSNFTLKIRSTKLEDSAMYFCASTDFARGTDTQYFGPGTRLTVL.

This clone was counted a few times. This chain links TRBV7-9 with TRBJ2-7; D uncertain. The CDR3 has 13 residues. Germline V gene sequence: CDR1 SEHNR, CDR2 FQNEAQ (reference sequence). V shed 1 base and J shed 4 bases, with 8 bases lying between them. The CDR3 bases are TGTGCCAGCAGCTTAGAGGTGAGGTACGAGCAGTACTTC. It is translated as CASSLEVRYEQYF.

This clone has a handful of counts. The CDR3 DNA follows: TGTGCCAGCAGCCCTGGGGTGCGGGAGCAAGAGACCCAGTACTTC. It yields the protein CASSPGVREQETQYF. The rearrangement links TRBV5-6 to TRBJ2-5; 7 bases are shared with TRBD2. V lost 4 bases to trimming and J lost 2 bases; unmatched junction nucleotides: 8. The V gene's germline CDR1 is SGHDT and CDR2 YYEEEE. CDR3 length: 15 amino acids. Filled out from reference TRBV5-6 and TRBJ2-5, the complete variable domain reads DAGVTQSPTHLIKTRGQQVTLRCSPKSGHDTVSWYQQALGQGPQFIFQYYEEEERQRGNFPDRFSGHQFPNYSSELNVNALLLGDSALYLCASSPGVREQETQYFGPGTRLLVL.

Concerning this clone: A far larger clone lies a single base away; this is likely a read error. The V gene is TRBV7-9, the J gene TRBJ1-2, with unresolved D. CDR1 SEHNR and CDR2 FQNEAQ come from the germline V gene (reference sequence). The CDR3 consists of 12 residues. Trimming took 5 bases from V and 0 from J, leaving 4 bases between them. The CDR3: CASSPANYGYTF. Written as DNA, the CDR3 is TGTGCCAGCAGCCCAGCTAACTATGGCTACACCTTC.

This clone has more than one count but fewer than ten. V usage is TRBV28 and J usage is TRBJ2-5; D is ambiguous. Germline V gene sequence: CDR1 MDHEN, CDR2 SYDVKM. Trimming removed 4 bases from V and 6 bases from J, with 9 bases in between. This CDR3 spans 12 amino acids. The CDR3 DNA follows: TGTGCCAGCAGTTCCCAGTTAAAGACCCAGTACTTC. Protein: CASSSQLKTQYF.

This clone was observed a few times. V gene TRBV30 combines with J gene TRBJ2-4; weak D call: TRBD2 (6 bases). This CDR3 is built from 15 residues. Trimming stripped 3 bases from V and 8 bases from J, with 20 bases between. The germline gives CDR1 GTSNPN, CDR2 SVGIG (reference sequence). The CDR3 reads CAWRGGGLRRDIQYF. Written as DNA, the CDR3 is TGTGCCTGGAGGGGGGGAGGCCTCCGGCGGGACATTCAGTACTTC.

V gene TRBV15 combines with J gene TRBJ1-5; 7 bases map to TRBD1. CDR1 LNHNV and CDR2 YYDKDF come from the germline V gene (reference sequence). The V and J ends lost 8 bases and 4 bases, in that order; junction bases with no gene match: 5. The CDR3 extends over 13 amino acids. CDR3 loop: CATAGQRNQPQHF. The CDR3 nucleotides are TGTGCCACCGCGGGACAGAGAAATCAGCCCCAGCATTTT.